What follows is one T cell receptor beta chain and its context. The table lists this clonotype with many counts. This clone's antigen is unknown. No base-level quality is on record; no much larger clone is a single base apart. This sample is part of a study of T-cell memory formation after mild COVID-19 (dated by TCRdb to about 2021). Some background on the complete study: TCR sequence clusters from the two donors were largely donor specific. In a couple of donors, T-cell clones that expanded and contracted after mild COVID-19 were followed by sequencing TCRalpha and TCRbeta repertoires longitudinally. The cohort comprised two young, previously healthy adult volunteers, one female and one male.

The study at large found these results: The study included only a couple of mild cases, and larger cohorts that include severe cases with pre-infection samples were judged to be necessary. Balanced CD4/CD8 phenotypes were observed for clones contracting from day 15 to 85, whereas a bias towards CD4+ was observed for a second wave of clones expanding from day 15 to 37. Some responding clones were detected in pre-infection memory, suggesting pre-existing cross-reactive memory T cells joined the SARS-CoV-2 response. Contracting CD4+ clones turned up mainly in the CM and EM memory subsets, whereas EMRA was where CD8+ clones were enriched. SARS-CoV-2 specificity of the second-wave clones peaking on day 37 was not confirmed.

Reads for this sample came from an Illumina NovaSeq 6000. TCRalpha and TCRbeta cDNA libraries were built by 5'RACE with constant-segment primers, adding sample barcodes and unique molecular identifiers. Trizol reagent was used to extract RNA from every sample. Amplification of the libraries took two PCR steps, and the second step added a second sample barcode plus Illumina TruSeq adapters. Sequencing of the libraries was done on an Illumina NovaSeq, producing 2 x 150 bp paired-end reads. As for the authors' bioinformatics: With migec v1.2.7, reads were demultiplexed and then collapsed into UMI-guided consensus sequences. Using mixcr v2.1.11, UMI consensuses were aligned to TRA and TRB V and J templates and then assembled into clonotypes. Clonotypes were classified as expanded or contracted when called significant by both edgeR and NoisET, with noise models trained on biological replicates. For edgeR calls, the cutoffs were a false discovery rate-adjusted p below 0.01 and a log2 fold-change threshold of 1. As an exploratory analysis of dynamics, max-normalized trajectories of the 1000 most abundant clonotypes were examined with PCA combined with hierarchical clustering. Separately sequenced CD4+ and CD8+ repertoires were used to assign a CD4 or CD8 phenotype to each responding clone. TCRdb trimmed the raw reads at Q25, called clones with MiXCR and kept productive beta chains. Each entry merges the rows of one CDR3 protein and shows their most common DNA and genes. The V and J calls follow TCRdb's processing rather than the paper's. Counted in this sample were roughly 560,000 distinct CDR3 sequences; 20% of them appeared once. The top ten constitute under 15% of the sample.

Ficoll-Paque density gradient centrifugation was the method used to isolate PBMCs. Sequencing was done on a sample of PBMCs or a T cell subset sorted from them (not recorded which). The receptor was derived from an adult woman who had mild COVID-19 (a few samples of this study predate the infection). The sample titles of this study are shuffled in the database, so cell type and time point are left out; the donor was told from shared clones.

The CDR3 here reads CAWSYSRGGSYGANVLTF. In nucleotides, the sequence is TGTGCCTGGAGCTACTCCCGGGGGGGCTCATATGGGGCCAACGTCCTGACTTTC. The chain couples TRBV30 to TRBJ2-6; 8 central bases correspond to TRBD2. Looking up the germline V gene (reference sequence) yields CDR1 GTSNPN and CDR2 SVGIG. At the junction V is shortened by 3 bases and J by 3 bases; bases outside the gene matches: 13. The CDR3 contains 18 residues, cysteine and phenylalanine counted. Kept here is only the CDR3 DNA, which spans 54 bases and is read in frame from base 1.